This T cell receptor beta chain was captured by sequencing in a study of T cell responses to AZD1222 COVID-19 vaccine (dated by TCRdb to the early 2020s). About the investigation overall: A total of approximately 240 trial participants underwent TCR sequencing, of whom some 210 received two doses of AZD1222 and around 25 received two doses of the MenACWY control vaccine. Trial participants were enrolled by age into 18-55, 56-69 and 70-plus year subgroups, with about 150, 27 and 61 TCR-sequenced participants respectively. Results the study describes overall, beyond this receptor: Conclusions about previously exposed vaccinees are limited because only a handful of AZD1222 recipients were SARS-CoV-2 seropositive at baseline. Nearly half of unique spike-specific TCRs reportedly recognized epitopes outside regions mutated in the B.1.351 and B.1.1.7 variants. Most participants were white British and females outnumbered males, and the authors suggested that clonal diversity may have been underestimated. A significant rise in spike-specific TCR breadth and depth was observed after two AZD1222 doses relative to day 0 and relative to MenACWY recipients. Vaccine-associated CD4 TCRs spanned the whole spike protein, with dominant responses in regions 160-218 and 743-854. The 56-69-year group was small, and its depth increase did not reach significance, likely because of low power. Because no day 14 peak-response samples were available, the repertoires could be characterized only after the peak T cell response.

Remarks on this clone: What antigen it recognizes has not been identified. One base away there is no much larger clone; base qualities are not given.

Reading the germline V gene gives CDR1 MNHEY and CDR2 SVGEGT. The CDR3 numbers 14 residues from cysteine through phenylalanine. Solely the CDR3 DNA is kept, with 42 bases framed from the first base. V is shortened by 5 bases, J by 1 base, and the region joining them spans 11 bases. The CDR3 regions of human TCRbeta chains were analyzed by immunosequencing. The study's processing was this. Repertoire TCRs were matched against a reference library of SARS-CoV-2-specific TCRs generated with the MIRA antigen-specificity platform. Breadth was defined as the fraction of unique TCRs that were SARS-CoV-2-associated, and depth was defined as the fraction of total T cells that were SARS-CoV-2-associated. Using the MIRA data, every spike-specific TCR was mapped to the spike region that the TCR reacted to and assigned to either a CD4 or a CD8 class. Log10-transformed breadth and depth values were compared by one-way ANOVA with Sidak's multiple comparisons tests. Entries here come from immuneACCESS through TCRdb and include only in-frame sequences with V and J called. Some clones fail to appear in such tables; in the studies checked, an unresolved V gene covers under half of the shortfall, and the cause of the remainder is unknown. V and J calls and clone size are copied from that table; D and trimming were computed from the DNA. The sample table contains 150,000 to 200,000 clones; only one count was recorded for 94% of them. Of the sample, roughly 5.6% falls within the top ten clones.

Per the publication, the time point label means: about 28 days (+/-7) after the second vaccine dose. AZD1222 recipients with second doses at about 4 weeks or about 12 weeks were pooled, because spike-specific TCR depth and breadth did not differ between schedules. Vaccinee samples came from UK trials COV001 and COV002, including a single-blind randomized controlled phase 2/3 trial of AZD1222 (ChAdOx1 nCoV-19) in healthy adults. For TCRbeta chain sequencing, PBMC samples from trial participants were taken at day 0 and at day 28 after the second dose. The chain joins TRBV6-2 or TRBV6-3 to TRBJ1-1, with the D gene uncertain. The receptor comes from an adult who received the AZD1222 COVID-19 vaccine. The sequences come from peripheral blood, collected 28 days after the second AZD1222 dose. This receptor has the CDR3 CASSPPQWNTEAFF. The DNA sequence is as follows: TGTGCCAGCAGTCCCCCCCAGTGGAACACTGAAGCTTTCTTT.